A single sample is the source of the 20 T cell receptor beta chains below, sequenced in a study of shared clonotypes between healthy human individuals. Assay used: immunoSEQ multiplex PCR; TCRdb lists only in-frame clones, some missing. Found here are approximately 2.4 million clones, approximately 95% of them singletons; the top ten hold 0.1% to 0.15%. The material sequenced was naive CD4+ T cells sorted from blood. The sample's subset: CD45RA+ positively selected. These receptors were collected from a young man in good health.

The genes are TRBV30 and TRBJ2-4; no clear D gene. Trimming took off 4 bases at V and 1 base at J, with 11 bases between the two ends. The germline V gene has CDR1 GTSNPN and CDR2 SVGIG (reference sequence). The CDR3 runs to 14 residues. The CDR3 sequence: CAWNPGQAKNIQYF. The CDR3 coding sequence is TGTGCCTGGAACCCAGGTCAGGCCAAAAACATTCAGTACTTC.

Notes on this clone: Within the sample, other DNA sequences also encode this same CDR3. The CDR3: CAWNAGGQETQYF. CDR3 DNA: TGTGCCTGGAACGCAGGGGGACAAGAGACCCAGTACTTC. The chain couples TRBV30 to TRBJ2-5, with 7 bases identical to TRBD1. The J segment lost 2 bases and the V segment lost 4 bases, leaving 4 bases of the junction unmatched. The CDR3 contains 13 residues. The germline V gene has CDR1 GTSNPN and CDR2 SVGIG (reference sequence). Using reference TRBV30 and TRBJ2-5 for the parts outside the CDR3, the full variable domain is SQTIHQWPATLVQPVGSPLSLECTVEGTSNPNLYWYRQAAGRGLQLLFYSVGIGQISSEVPQNLSASRPQDRQFILSSKKLLLSDSGFYLCAWNAGGQETQYFGPGTRLLVL.

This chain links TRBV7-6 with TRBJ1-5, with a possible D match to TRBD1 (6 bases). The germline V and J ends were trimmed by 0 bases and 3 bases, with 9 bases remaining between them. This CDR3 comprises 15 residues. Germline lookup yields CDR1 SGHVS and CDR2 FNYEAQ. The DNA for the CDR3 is TGTGCCAGCAGCTTAGCGGCAGGGGTCAATCAGCCCCAGCATTTT. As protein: CASSLAAGVNQPQHF.

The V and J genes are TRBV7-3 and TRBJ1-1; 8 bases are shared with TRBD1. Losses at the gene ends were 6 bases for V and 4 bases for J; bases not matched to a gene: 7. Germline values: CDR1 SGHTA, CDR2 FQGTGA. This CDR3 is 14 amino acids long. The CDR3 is CASRQGGMTTEAFF. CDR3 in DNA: TGTGCCAGCAGACAGGGGGGGATGACCACTGAAGCTTTCTTT.

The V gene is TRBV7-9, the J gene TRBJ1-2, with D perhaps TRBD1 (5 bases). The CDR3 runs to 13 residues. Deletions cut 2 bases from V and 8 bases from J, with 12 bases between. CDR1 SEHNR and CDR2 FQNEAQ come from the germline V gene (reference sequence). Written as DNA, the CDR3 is TGTGCCAGCAGCTTAACAGGCGCTGGGGGCTACACCTTC. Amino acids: CASSLTGAGGYTF.

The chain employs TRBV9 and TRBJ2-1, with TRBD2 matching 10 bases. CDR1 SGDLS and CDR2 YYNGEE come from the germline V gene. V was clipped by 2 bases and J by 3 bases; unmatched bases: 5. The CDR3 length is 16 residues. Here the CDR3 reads CASSVASGRVYNEQFF. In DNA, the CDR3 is TGTGCCAGCAGCGTGGCTAGCGGGAGAGTCTACAATGAGCAGTTCTTC.

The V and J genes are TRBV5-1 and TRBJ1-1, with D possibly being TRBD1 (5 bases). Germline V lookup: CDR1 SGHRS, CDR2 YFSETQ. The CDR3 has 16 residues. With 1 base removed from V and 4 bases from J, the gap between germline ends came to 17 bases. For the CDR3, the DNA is TGCGCCAGCAGCTTGACCCTCTCCGGGGGGGTCACTGAAGCTTTCTTT. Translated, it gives CASSLTLSGGVTEAFF.

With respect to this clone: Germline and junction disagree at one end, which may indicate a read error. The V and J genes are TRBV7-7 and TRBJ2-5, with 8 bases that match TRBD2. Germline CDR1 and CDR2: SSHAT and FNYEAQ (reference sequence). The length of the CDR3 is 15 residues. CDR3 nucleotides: TGTGCTAGCAGCTTAGGCACTAGCGGACAAGAGACCCAGTACTTC. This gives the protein CASSLGTSGQETQYF.

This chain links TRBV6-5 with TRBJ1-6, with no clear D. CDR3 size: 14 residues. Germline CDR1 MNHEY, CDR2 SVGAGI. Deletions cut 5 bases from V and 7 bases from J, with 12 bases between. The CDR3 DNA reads TGTGCCAGCAGTCTTCTTGATTACAATTCACCCCTCCACTTT. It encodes CASSLLDYNSPLHF.

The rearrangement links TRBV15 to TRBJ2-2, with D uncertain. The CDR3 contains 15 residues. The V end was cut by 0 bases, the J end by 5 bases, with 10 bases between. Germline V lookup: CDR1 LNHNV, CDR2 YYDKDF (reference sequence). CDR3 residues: CATSRDRSNTGELFF. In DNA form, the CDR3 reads TGTGCCACCAGCAGAGATAGGTCTAATACCGGGGAGCTGTTTTTT. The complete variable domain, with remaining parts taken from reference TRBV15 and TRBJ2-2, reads DAMVIQNPRYQVTQFGKPVTLSCSQTLNHNVMYWYQQKSSQAPKLLFHYYDKDFNNEADTPDNFQSRRPNTSFCFLDIRSPGLGDTAMYLCATSRDRSNTGELFFGEGSRLTVL.

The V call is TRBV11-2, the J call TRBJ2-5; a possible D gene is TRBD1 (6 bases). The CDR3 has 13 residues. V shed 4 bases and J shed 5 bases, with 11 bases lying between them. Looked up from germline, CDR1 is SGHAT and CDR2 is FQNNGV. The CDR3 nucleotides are TGTGCCAGCAGCTATCAGGGGACGGAGACCCAGTACTTC. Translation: CASSYQGTETQYF.

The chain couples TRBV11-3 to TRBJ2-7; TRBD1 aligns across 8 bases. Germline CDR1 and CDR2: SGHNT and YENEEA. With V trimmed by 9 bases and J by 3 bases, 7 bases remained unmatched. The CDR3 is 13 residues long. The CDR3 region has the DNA TGTGCCAGACTAGGACAGGGCGGCTACGAGCAGTACTTC. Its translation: CARLGQGGYEQYF.

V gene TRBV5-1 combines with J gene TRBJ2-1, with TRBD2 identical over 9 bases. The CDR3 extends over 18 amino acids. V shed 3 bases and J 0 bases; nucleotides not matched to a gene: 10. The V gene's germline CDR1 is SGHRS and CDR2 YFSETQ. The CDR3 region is CASSSQAGGFTSYNEQFF. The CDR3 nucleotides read TGCGCCAGCAGCTCTCAAGCGGGGGGCTTTACCTCCTACAATGAGCAGTTCTTC. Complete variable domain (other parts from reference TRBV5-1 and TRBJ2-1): KAGVTQTPRYLIKTRGQQVTLSCSPISGHRSVSWYQQTPGQGLQFLFEYFSETQRNKGNFPGRFSGRQFSNSRSEMNVSTLELGDSALYLCASSSQAGGFTSYNEQFFGPGTRLTVL.

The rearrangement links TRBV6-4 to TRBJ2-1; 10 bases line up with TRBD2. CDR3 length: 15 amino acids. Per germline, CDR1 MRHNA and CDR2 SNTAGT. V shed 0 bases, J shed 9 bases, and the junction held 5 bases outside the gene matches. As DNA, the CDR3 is TGTGCCAGCAGTGACTCCACTAGCGGGAAGAGTGAGCAGTTCTTC. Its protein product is CASSDSTSGKSEQFF.

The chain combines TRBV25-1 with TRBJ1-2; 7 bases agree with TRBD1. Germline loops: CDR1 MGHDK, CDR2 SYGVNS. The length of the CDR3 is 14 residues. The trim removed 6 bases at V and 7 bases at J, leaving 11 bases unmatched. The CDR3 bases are TGTGCCAGCAGCGACCTAGGGGGCCGAGGTGGCTACACCTTC. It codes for CASSDLGGRGGYTF.

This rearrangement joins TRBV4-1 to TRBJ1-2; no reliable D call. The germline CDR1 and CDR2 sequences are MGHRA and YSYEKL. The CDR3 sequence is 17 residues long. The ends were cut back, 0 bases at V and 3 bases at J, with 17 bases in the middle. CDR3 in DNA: TGCGCCAGCAGCCAAGAAAGAGGTCAGGAGGGATACTATGGCTACACCTTC. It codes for CASSQERGQEGYYGYTF.

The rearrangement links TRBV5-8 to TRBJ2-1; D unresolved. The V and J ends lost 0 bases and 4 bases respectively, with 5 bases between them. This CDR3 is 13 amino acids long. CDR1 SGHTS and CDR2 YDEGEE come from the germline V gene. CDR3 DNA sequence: TGTGCCAGCAGCTTGGTTGAGTACAATGAGCAGTTCTTC. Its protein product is CASSLVEYNEQFF.

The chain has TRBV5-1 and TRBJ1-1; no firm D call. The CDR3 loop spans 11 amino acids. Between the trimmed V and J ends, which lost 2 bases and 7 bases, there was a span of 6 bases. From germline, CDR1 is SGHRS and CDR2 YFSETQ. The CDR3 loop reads CASSFGVEAFF. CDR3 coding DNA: TGCGCCAGCAGCTTCGGAGTTGAAGCTTTCTTT.

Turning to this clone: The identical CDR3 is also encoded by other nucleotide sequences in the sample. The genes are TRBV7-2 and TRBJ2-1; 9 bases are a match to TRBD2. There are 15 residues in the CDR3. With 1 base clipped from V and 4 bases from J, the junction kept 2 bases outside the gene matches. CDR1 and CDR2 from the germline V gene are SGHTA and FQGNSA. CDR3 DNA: TGTGCCAGCAGCTTAGGCCTAGCGGGGTACAATGAGCAGTTCTTC. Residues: CASSLGLAGYNEQFF.

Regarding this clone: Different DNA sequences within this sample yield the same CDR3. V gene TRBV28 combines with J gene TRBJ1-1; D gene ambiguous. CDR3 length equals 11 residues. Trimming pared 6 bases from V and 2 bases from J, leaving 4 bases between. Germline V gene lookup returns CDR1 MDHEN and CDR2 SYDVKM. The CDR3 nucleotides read TGTGCCAGCAGATCCAACACTGAAGCTTTCTTT. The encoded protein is CASRSNTEAFF.